The 32 T cell receptor beta chains below all came from one sample that was sequenced in a study of radiotherapy plus CTLA-4 blockade in lung cancer. TCRdb's copy holds only in-frame clones and misses some; the assay was immunoSEQ multiplex PCR. The table shows some 110,000 clones, with more than 75% occurring only once. This sample comprised peripheral blood, obtained from a patient treated with radiotherapy plus ipilimumab. These TCRs come from a human donor with non-small cell lung cancer that progressed on radiotherapy plus ipilimumab. Some clones in this sample may be carry-over from other donors' samples.

This clone was recorded only once. The J gene is TRBJ1-6, the V gene TRBV15; D gene uncertain. The germline CDR1 and CDR2 sequences are LNHNV and YYDKDF (reference sequence). This CDR3 has 16 residues. V lost 3 bases and J 2 bases, leaving 11 bases between the germline ends. CDR3 nucleotide sequence: TGTGCCACCAGCAGGCGGCGCAGTCCCTATAATTCACCCCTCCACTTT. Protein: CATSRRRSPYNSPLHF.

The chain couples TRBV5-1 to TRBJ2-2; D unclear. CDR1 SGHRS and CDR2 YFSETQ come from the germline V gene. V shed 3 bases and J shed 10 bases, with 13 bases lying between them. The CDR3 contains 13 residues. The CDR3 spells CASSSRTGPELFF. CDR3 DNA sequence: TGCGCCAGCAGCTCGCGAACGGGTCCGGAGCTGTTTTTT. The variable domain in full, with the rest retrieved from reference TRBV5-1 and TRBJ2-2, is KAGVTQTPRYLIKTRGQQVTLSCSPISGHRSVSWYQQTPGQGLQFLFEYFSETQRNKGNFPGRFSGRQFSNSRSEMNVSTLELGDSALYLCASSSRTGPELFFGEGSRLTVL.

This sequence joins TRBV28 and TRBJ1-2, with 8 bases lining up with TRBD1. V lost 4 bases and J lost 6; bases outside the gene matches: 7. The CDR3 has 14 amino acids. Looked up from germline, CDR1 is MDHEN and CDR2 is SYDVKM. The CDR3 DNA reads TGTGCCAGCAGTTCGCCGGACAGGGTCGATGGCTACACCTTC. Translated, it gives CASSSPDRVDGYTF.

This chain uses TRBV7-3 with TRBJ2-5, with TRBD2 matching over 13 bases. The CDR3 contains 15 residues. Germline CDR1 reads SGHTA; CDR2 reads FQGTGA. The V segment lost 5 bases and the J segment 5 bases; nucleotides outside the gene matches: 5. The DNA of the CDR3 is TGTGCCAGCAGCCCCGGACTAGCGGGGGTGGAGACCCAGTACTTC. Protein: CASSPGLAGVETQYF. Based on the CDR3 plus reference TRBV7-3 and TRBJ2-5, the full variable domain is GAGVSQTPSNKVTEKGKYVELRCDPISGHTALYWYRQSLGQGPEFLIYFQGTGAADDSGLPNDRFFAVRPEGSVSTLKIQRTERGDSAVYLCASSPGLAGVETQYFGPGTRLLVL.

The chain couples TRBV2 to TRBJ2-2; D possibly corresponds to TRBD1 (5 bases). This CDR3 has 14 amino acids. The V end lost 7 bases, the J end lost 3 bases, and 12 bases lay between the germline ends. Germline CDR1 and CDR2: SNHLY and FYNNEI. The CDR3 region is CASIGRVYTGELFF. The CDR3 nucleotides read TGTGCCAGCATCGGCAGGGTATACACCGGGGAGCTGTTTTTT.

V gene TRBV5-1 combines with J gene TRBJ2-1, with TRBD2 identical over 7 bases. The germline gives CDR1 SGHRS, CDR2 YFSETQ. The CDR3 totals 15 residues. Germline trimming cut 5 bases from V and 4 bases from J; bases unmatched to any gene: 9. CDR3 coding DNA: TGCGCCAGCAGGCCCGAATGGACTAGTTACAATGAGCAGTTCTTC. This gives the protein CASRPEWTSYNEQFF.

V usage is TRBV14 and J usage is TRBJ1-2; TRBD1 matches 7 bases. The germline V gene encodes CDR1 SGHDN and CDR2 FVKESK. The CDR3 extends over 13 amino acids. V lost 6 bases, J lost 4 bases, and 5 bases stayed unmatched. This CDR3 reads CASRLGGSYGYTF. CDR3 bases: TGTGCCAGCAGACTAGGGGGCAGCTATGGCTACACCTTC.

V is TRBV2 and J is TRBJ2-5, with 7 bases identical to TRBD1. In germline, CDR1 is SNHLY, CDR2 FYNNEI. CDR3 size: 14 residues. V lost 4 bases, J lost 4 bases, and 6 bases stayed unmatched. The CDR3: CASSGRTGVETQYF. DNA for the CDR3: TGTGCCAGCAGTGGAAGAACAGGGGTAGAGACCCAGTACTTC.

The V and J genes are TRBV6-6 and TRBJ1-2; 12 nucleotides line up with TRBD1. The CDR3 contains 13 residues. Losses at the gene ends were 5 bases for V and 7 bases for J; bases not matched to a gene: 2. The germline CDR1 and CDR2 sequences are MNHNY and SVGAGI (reference sequence). The CDR3 bases are TGTGCCAGCAGTAAGGGACAGGGGGCTGGCTACACCTTC. This gives the protein CASSKGQGAGYTF.

V gene TRBV19 combines with J gene TRBJ1-2, with 11 nucleotides matching TRBD1. Germline-derived CDR1 and CDR2 are LNHDA and SQIVND (reference sequence). This CDR3 is 17 amino acids long. The ends lost 10 bases at V and 5 bases at J; junction bases unmatched: 18. The DNA of the CDR3 is TGTGCCACTTCCCCCCCCGGGACAGGGGGATCGGGGTATGGCTACACCTTC. Translated: CATSPPGTGGSGYGYTF.

The chain has TRBV28 and TRBJ2-1, with 12 bases that match TRBD2. The CDR3 loop spans 15 amino acids. Germline CDR1 is MDHEN and CDR2 is SYDVKM. The J segment lost 9 bases and the V segment lost 5 bases, leaving 8 bases of the junction unmatched. The CDR3 region has the DNA TGTGCCAGCAGTCTAACCACTAGCGGGGGGCTTGAGCAGTTCTTC. Translating it yields CASSLTTSGGLEQFF.

The V gene is TRBV6-5, the J gene TRBJ2-5; tentatively, D is TRBD1 (6 bases). There are 15 residues in the CDR3. Trimming took 1 base from V and 8 from J, leaving 17 bases between them. CDR1 is MNHEY and CDR2 is SVGAGI in the germline V gene. The CDR3 protein is CASSYYRDGDLTQYF. The CDR3 DNA sequence: TGTGCCAGCAGTTACTACAGGGACGGGGACCTAACCCAGTACTTC.

The V call is TRBV4-3, the J call TRBJ2-5, with D unclear. V was clipped by 1 base and J by 1 base, with 4 bases between them. The CDR3 loop spans 13 amino acids. Germline lookup yields CDR1 LGHNA and CDR2 YSLEER. The CDR3 sequence: CASSQGIQETQYF. The CDR3 DNA follows: TGCGCCAGCAGCCAAGGCATCCAAGAGACCCAGTACTTC.

This sequence joins TRBV19 and TRBJ1-1; perhaps TRBD1 as D (6 bases). V was clipped by 7 bases and J by 4 bases, with 19 bases between them. The CDR3 is 15 amino acids. Germline loops: CDR1 LNHDA, CDR2 SQIVND (reference sequence). CDR3 in DNA: TGTGCCAGTATGACGGTTGGGGGCGGCAGCACTGAAGCTTTCTTT. This sequence encodes CASMTVGGGSTEAFF.

This clone was recorded a few times. The chain uses TRBV19 and TRBJ2-5; 8 bases fit TRBD1. Germline CDR1 reads LNHDA; CDR2 reads SQIVND (reference sequence). CDR3 length: 15 residues. Unmatched junction bases numbered 11, after V lost 6 bases and J lost 5 bases. In DNA, the CDR3 is TGTGCCAGTAGGATCAATCAGGGGGCCGGGGAGACCCAGTACTTC. It translates to CASRINQGAGETQYF.

CDR3 in amino acids: CASSLVPVRLKANEQYF. The CDR3, as DNA: TGTGCCAGCAGCTTAGTTCCGGTCAGACTTAAGGCCAACGAGCAGTACTTC. The rearrangement uses TRBV7-8 and TRBJ2-7; D remains ambiguous. The germline V and J ends were trimmed by 1 base and 5 bases, with 21 bases remaining between them. The CDR3 extends over 17 amino acids. Germline V lookup: CDR1 SGHVS, CDR2 FQNEAQ. The variable domain in full, completed from reference TRBV7-8 and TRBJ2-7, reads GAGVSQSPRYKVAKRGQDVALRCDPISGHVSLFWYQQALGQGPEFLTYFQNEAQLDKSGLPSDRFFAERPEGSVSTLKIQRTQQEDSAVYLCASSLVPVRLKANEQYFGPGTRLTVT.

This sequence joins TRBV25-1 and TRBJ1-2; D possibly corresponds to TRBD1 (5 bases). This CDR3 spans 13 amino acids. Germline loops: CDR1 MGHDK, CDR2 SYGVNS. Deletions cut 8 bases from V and 1 base from J, with 11 bases between. CDR3 sequence: CASSTVNNYGYTF. Written as DNA, the CDR3 is TGTGCCAGCTCGACAGTCAATAACTATGGCTACACCTTC.

V usage is TRBV14 and J usage is TRBJ2-7; 9 bases line up with TRBD1. This CDR3 comprises 15 residues. Germline-derived CDR1 and CDR2 are SGHDN and FVKESK. After removal of 1 base from V and 4 bases from J, the junction contained 5 bases not matched to a gene. CDR3 region: CASSQGRQGVYEQYF. The CDR3 bases are TGTGCCAGCAGCCAAGGAAGACAGGGGGTGTACGAGCAGTACTTC.

The chain links TRBV7-9 to TRBJ1-1, with 9 bases identical to TRBD1. Per germline, CDR1 SEHNR and CDR2 FQNEAQ (reference sequence). V dropped 5 bases and J dropped 0; count of bases not matched to a gene: 10. The CDR3 has 17 residues. CDR3 sequence: CASSHNRGRGMNTEAFF. In DNA, the CDR3 is TGTGCCAGCAGCCATAACAGGGGGCGCGGGATGAACACTGAAGCTTTCTTT. The entire variable domain, with the rest obtained from reference TRBV7-9 and TRBJ1-1, is as follows: DTGVSQNPRHKITKRGQNVTFRCDPISEHNRLYWYRQTLGQGPEFLTYFQNEAQLEKSRLLSDRFSAERPKGSFSTLEIQRTEQGDSAMYLCASSHNRGRGMNTEAFFGQGTRLTVV.

This chain links TRBV12-5 with TRBJ2-3; 10 bases agree with TRBD2. After removal of 8 bases from V and 7 bases from J, the junction contained 12 bases not matched to a gene. This CDR3 has 15 amino acids. The germline gives CDR1 LGHNT, CDR2 FRNRAP. The CDR3 nucleotides are TGTGCTAGTCGGGAAGTAGCGGGGGGTTCGAATACGCAGTATTTT. This translates into CASREVAGGSNTQYF. Supplemented by reference TRBV12-5 and TRBJ2-3, the full variable domain reads DARVTQTPRHKVTEMGQEVTMRCQPILGHNTVFWYRQTMMQGLELLAYFRNRAPLDDSGMPKDRFSAEMPDATLATLKIQPSEPRDSAVYFCASREVAGGSNTQYFGPGTRLTVL.

This clone has just a few counts. The J gene is TRBJ2-2, the V gene TRBV5-1, with 11 nucleotides matching TRBD1. CDR1 is SGHRS and CDR2 is YFSETQ in the germline V gene. The CDR3 is 15 amino acids. Trimming cost V 4 bases and J 4 bases; bases outside gene matches: 3. CDR3 in DNA: TGCGCCAGCAGCGTGGGACAGGGGGGCACCGGGGAGCTGTTTTTT. Protein: CASSVGQGGTGELFF.

The chain uses TRBV18 and TRBJ1-2; 9 nucleotides align to TRBD1. The CDR3 has 13 residues. CDR1 KGHSH and CDR2 LQKENI come from the germline V gene. After removal of 4 bases from V and 7 bases from J, the junction contained 4 bases not matched to a gene. In DNA, the CDR3 is TGTGCCAGCTCACTCCGGGACAGGGCTGGCTACACCTTC. It translates to CASSLRDRAGYTF.

The chain is built from TRBV5-8 and TRBJ2-1; TRBD2 agrees at 12 bases. CDR1 and CDR2 from the germline V gene are SGHTS and YDEGEE. CDR3 length equals 15 residues. The V gene end was trimmed by 3 bases and the J gene end by 6 bases; junction bases not matched to a gene: 4. The CDR3 loop is CASSWLLAGGNEQFF. The CDR3 DNA is TGTGCCAGCAGCTGGCTACTAGCGGGGGGCAATGAGCAGTTCTTC. Drawing the rest from reference TRBV5-8 and TRBJ2-1, the complete variable domain is EAGVTQSPTHLIKTRGQQATLRCSPISGHTSVYWYQQALGLGLQFLLWYDEGEERNRGNFPPRFSGRQFPNYSSELNVNALELEDSALYLCASSWLLAGGNEQFFGPGTRLTVL.

The chain recombines TRBV29-1 with TRBJ1-3; 8 bases match TRBD1. The CDR3 has 15 residues. CDR1 is SQVTM, CDR2 ANQGSEA, per germline. Trimming cost V 6 bases and J 0 bases; bases outside gene matches: 7. The CDR3 sequence: CSVARDRSSGNTIYF. The CDR3 DNA is TGCAGCGTAGCCCGGGACAGGAGCTCTGGAAACACCATATATTTT.

This sequence joins TRBV7-2 and TRBJ2-2, with D uncertain. From germline, CDR1 is SGHTA and CDR2 FQGNSA. Between the trimmed V and J ends, which lost 6 bases and 5 bases, there was a span of 10 bases. The CDR3 runs to 13 residues. The CDR3 is CASRFSQTGELFF. The CDR3 region has the DNA TGTGCCAGCAGATTCAGCCAGACCGGGGAGCTGTTTTTT.

The V call is TRBV7-2, the J call TRBJ2-3; TRBD1 matches at 7 bases. Germline-derived CDR1 and CDR2 are SGHTA and FQGNSA. Trimming removed 1 base from V and 2 bases from J; junction bases left unmatched: 3. The CDR3 runs to 15 residues. The CDR3 loop reads CASSLGGQFTDTQYF. As DNA, the CDR3 is TGTGCCAGCAGCTTAGGGGGACAGTTCACAGATACGCAGTATTTT.

A single count supports this clone. The chain recombines TRBV5-1 with TRBJ1-4, with 7 bases matching TRBD1. Germline assignment: CDR1 SGHRS and CDR2 YFSETQ. With V trimmed by 4 bases and J by 4 bases, 10 bases remained unmatched. This CDR3 has 16 amino acids. The CDR3 bases are TGCGCCAGCAGCGTCGGGACAGTTTATAATAATGAAAAACTGTTTTTT. Its protein is CASSVGTVYNNEKLFF.

The V gene is TRBV7-2, the J gene TRBJ2-5; 8 bases agree with TRBD2. There are 16 residues in the CDR3. Germline CDR1 reads SGHTA; CDR2 reads FQGNSA. V lost 1 base to trimming and J lost 7 bases; unmatched junction nucleotides: 11. The CDR3: CASSLDLGSLAVTQYF. As DNA, the CDR3 is TGTGCCAGCAGCTTAGATCTTGGCTCACTAGCGGTGACCCAGTACTTC. Combining the CDR3 with reference TRBV7-2 and TRBJ2-5 gives the whole variable domain GAGVSQSPSNKVTEKGKDVELRCDPISGHTALYWYRQSLGQGLEFLIYFQGNSAPDKSGLPSDRFSAERTGGSVSTLTIQRTQQEDSAVYLCASSLDLGSLAVTQYFGPGTRLLVL.

A single count supports this clone. The gene calls are TRBV29-1 and TRBJ1-1; 9 bases align to TRBD1. V shed 7 bases, J shed 6 bases, and the junction held 6 bases outside the gene matches. Germline assignment: CDR1 SQVTM and CDR2 ANQGSEA. The CDR3 extends over 12 amino acids. CDR3 amino acids: CSATGGYAEAFF. In DNA, the CDR3 is TGCAGCGCCACAGGGGGCTACGCTGAAGCTTTCTTT.

This chain uses TRBV19 with TRBJ1-1; TRBD1 is a possible D gene (5 bases). This CDR3 contains 13 residues. V lost 3 bases to trimming and J lost 7 bases, with 12 bases between them. Germline CDR1 and CDR2: LNHDA and SQIVND (reference sequence). The CDR3 region has the DNA TGTGCCAGTAGTATCAACACGGGGGGTGAAGCTTTCTTT. Residues: CASSINTGGEAFF.

This chain links TRBV5-1 with TRBJ1-1; tentative D call: TRBD1 (6 bases). The CDR3 is 14 amino acids. Germline V gene data show CDR1 as SGHRS and CDR2 as YFSETQ. The ends were cut back, 6 bases at V and 2 bases at J, with 14 bases in the middle. The CDR3 loop reads CASNPQGGNTEAFF. The DNA of the CDR3 is TGCGCCAGCAACCCACAGGGTGGCAACACTGAAGCTTTCTTT.

This chain uses TRBV4-3 with TRBJ1-2; D uncertain. The V and J ends lost 4 bases and 4 bases respectively, with 16 bases between them. This CDR3 contains 15 residues. CDR1 is LGHNA and CDR2 is YSLEER in the germline V gene. The CDR3, as DNA: TGCGCCAGCAGCCCTCTTGGTAGGGTTTCCTATGGCTACACCTTC. Protein: CASSPLGRVSYGYTF.